A single sample is the source of the 23 T cell receptor beta chains below, sequenced in a study of ipilimumab plus nivolumab after autologous stem cell transplantation. Only in-frame clones appear in the TCRdb table, and some are missing; sequencing was by immunoSEQ multiplex PCR. The profile covers fewer than 85,000 clones, with around 80% appearing a single time and approximately 2.2% taken by the ten largest. Sequencing used PBMCs, obtained in a trial of ipilimumab plus nivolumab as post-transplant consolidation. The receptors come from a male donor with diffuse large B-cell lymphoma.

V gene TRBV5-1 combines with J gene TRBJ1-4; the D gene is possibly TRBD1 (6 bases). There are 16 residues in the CDR3. V lost 4 bases and J lost 0, with 13 bases in between. The germline V gene has CDR1 SGHRS and CDR2 YFSETQ. CDR3 amino acids: CASSPTGSATNEKLFF. The CDR3 nucleotides are TGCGCCAGCAGCCCCACAGGGAGTGCAACTAATGAAAAACTGTTTTTT.

The rearrangement joins TRBV6-5 to TRBJ2-7, with 9 bases aligning to TRBD1. With V trimmed by 4 bases and J by 5 bases, 6 bases remained unmatched. Germline V gives CDR1 MNHEY, CDR2 SVGAGI. This CDR3 has 14 residues. The CDR3 DNA follows: TGTGCCAGCAGTTGGGACAGGGTAAGGAACGAGCAGTACTTC. As protein: CASSWDRVRNEQYF.

The chain has TRBV18 and TRBJ2-7; no clear D gene. CDR3 length: 14 amino acids. CDR1 and CDR2 from the germline V gene are KGHSH and LQKENI. V lost 3 bases and J 0 bases, leaving 9 bases between the germline ends. As DNA, the CDR3 is TGTGCCAGCTCACCGGCAGCTGCCTCCTACGAGCAGTACTTC. Protein product: CASSPAAASYEQYF.

The chain couples TRBV18 to TRBJ1-2; unclear D gene. The germline gives CDR1 KGHSH, CDR2 LQKENI. Trimming removed 2 bases at V and 8 bases at J, with 15 bases between. This CDR3 contains 14 residues. The CDR3 bases are TGTGCCAGCTCACCAGTGGCAGCCCCTGAAGGCTACACCTTC. Its protein is CASSPVAAPEGYTF.

The chain recombines TRBV7-8 with TRBJ1-1; a weak D match, TRBD1 (5 bases). From germline, CDR1 is SGHVS and CDR2 FQNEAQ. The CDR3 covers 14 residues. V lost 1 base and J lost 4, with 10 bases in between. The CDR3 DNA reads TGTGCCAGCAGCTTAGGGGGACGGCCCACTGAAGCTTTCTTT. It is translated as CASSLGGRPTEAFF.

The V call is TRBV14, the J call TRBJ1-1; no definite D call. This CDR3 has 16 amino acids. V lost 1 base to trimming and J lost 1 base, with 13 bases between them. Germline-derived CDR1 and CDR2 are SGHDN and FVKESK. The CDR3 region has the DNA TGTGCCAGCAGCCAAGTGGTTTGGCTCACGAACACTGAAGCTTTCTTT. Protein product: CASSQVVWLTNTEAFF.

The J gene is TRBJ1-4, the V gene TRBV9; D might be TRBD1 (6 bases). Per the germline V gene, CDR1 is SGDLS and CDR2 is YYNGEE. V dropped 0 bases and J dropped 0 bases, with 15 bases sitting between them. This CDR3 has 18 residues. For the CDR3, the DNA is TGTGCCAGCAGCGTAGCCACAGGGACCTTTGCAACTAATGAAAAACTGTTTTTT. Protein product: CASSVATGTFATNEKLFF. The whole variable domain, filled in from reference TRBV9 and TRBJ1-4, reads DSGVTQTPKHLITATGQRVTLRCSPRSGDLSVYWYQQSLDQGLQFLIQYYNGEERAKGNILERFSAQQFPDLHSELNLSSLELGDSALYFCASSVATGTFATNEKLFFGSGTQLSVL.

This clone was recorded many times. The V and J genes are TRBV7-2 and TRBJ1-6; 7 nucleotides align to TRBD1. CDR1 is SGHTA, CDR2 FQGNSA, per germline. There are 15 residues in the CDR3. Germline trimming cut 5 bases from V and 9 bases from J; bases unmatched to any gene: 10. The chain's CDR3 is CASSPLQGSGSPLHF. The CDR3, as DNA: TGTGCCAGCAGCCCACTACAGGGGTCGGGTTCACCCCTCCACTTT. The full variable domain, in which reference TRBV7-2 and TRBJ1-6 provide the parts outside the CDR3, is GAGVSQSPSNKVTEKGKDVELRCDPISGHTALYWYRQSLGQGLEFLIYFQGNSAPDKSGLPSDRFSAERTGGSVSTLTIQRTQQEDSAVYLCASSPLQGSGSPLHFGNGTRLTVT.

The chain's CDR3 is CASSEGAGSNEQFF. Here the CDR3 DNA reads TGTGCCAGCAGCGAGGGGGCAGGGTCCAATGAGCAGTTCTTC. This chain connects TRBV6-1 to TRBJ2-1, with TRBD1 matching over 7 bases. The V segment lost 6 bases and the J segment 6 bases; nucleotides outside the gene matches: 8. The germline CDR1 and CDR2 sequences are MNHNS and SASEGT. The CDR3 totals 14 residues.

This rearrangement joins TRBV6-6 to TRBJ2-2; D uncertain. The V end lost 2 bases, the J end lost 6 bases, and 10 bases lay between the germline ends. This CDR3 spans 14 amino acids. Germline V lookup: CDR1 MNHNY, CDR2 SVGAGI (reference sequence). CDR3 DNA sequence: TGTGCCAGCAGTTACACACAGTTGGCCGGGGAGCTGTTTTTT. This sequence encodes CASSYTQLAGELFF.

The V and J genes are TRBV29-1 and TRBJ2-5; the match to TRBD1 covers 8 bases. V was pared by 2 bases and J by 2 bases, with 1 base of the junction left unmatched. Germline loops: CDR1 SQVTM, CDR2 ANQGSEA. This CDR3 region has 13 residues. Here the CDR3 reads CSVERDRQETQYF. The DNA of the CDR3 is TGCAGCGTTGAAAGGGACAGGCAAGAGACCCAGTACTTC. Based on the CDR3 plus reference TRBV29-1 and TRBJ2-5, the full variable domain is SAVISQKPSRDICQRGTSLTIQCQVDSQVTMMFWYRQQPGQSLTLIATANQGSEATYESGFVIDKFPISRPNLTFSTLTVSNMSPEDSSIYLCSVERDRQETQYFGPGTRLLVL.

CDR3 residues: CASSLEQGVNTEAFF. The CDR3 region has the DNA TGTGCCAGCTCACTAGAGCAGGGAGTCAACACTGAAGCTTTCTTT. The rearrangement links TRBV18 to TRBJ1-1; weak D call: TRBD1 (5 bases). The CDR3 contains 15 residues. CDR1 KGHSH and CDR2 LQKENI come from the germline V gene. V was shortened by 4 bases and J by 2 bases, with 14 bases between the two germline ends.

This clone was seen only a few times. This chain connects TRBV25-1 to TRBJ1-5; no definite D call. This CDR3 region has 14 residues. Trimming cost V 0 bases and J 3 bases, with 6 bases left between them. The germline gives CDR1 MGHDK, CDR2 SYGVNS. CDR3: CASSEYTANQPQHF. The CDR3 DNA follows: TGTGCCAGCAGTGAATATACAGCCAATCAGCCCCAGCATTTT.

The chain joins TRBV9 to TRBJ1-3; D call uncertain. Trimming took 3 bases from V and 1 from J, leaving 17 bases between them. CDR3 length equals 17 residues. Germline V gene lookup returns CDR1 SGDLS and CDR2 YYNGEE. The CDR3, as DNA: TGTGCCAGCAGCGCTCGGTCGCAGGTGGTTTCTGGAAACACCATATATTTT. Its translation: CASSARSQVVSGNTIYF.

The chain joins TRBV19 to TRBJ1-2; weak D call: TRBD1 (5 bases). CDR1 and CDR2 (germline): LNHDA, SQIVND (reference sequence). The CDR3 has 19 residues. V gave up 5 bases and J gave up 6 bases, with 31 bases separating them. CDR3 protein: CASSPNPNTGRPFSDGYTF. The CDR3 nucleotides are TGTGCCAGTAGTCCAAACCCGAATACGGGACGACCATTTTCGGATGGCTACACCTTC.

J is TRBJ1-2 and V is TRBV5-4; D is undetermined. CDR3 length: 14 amino acids. Germline V gene data show CDR1 as SGHNT and CDR2 as YYREEE (reference sequence). The germline V and J ends were trimmed by 1 base and 5 bases, with 12 bases remaining between them. CDR3 region: CASSLYGYEYGYTF. The CDR3 DNA reads TGTGCCAGCAGCTTGTATGGGTATGAATATGGCTACACCTTC.

This chain uses TRBV29-1 with TRBJ1-1; TRBD1 matches at 9 bases. The V gene's germline CDR1 is SQVTM and CDR2 ANQGSEA. The J segment lost 7 bases and the V segment lost 6 bases, leaving 9 bases of the junction unmatched. The CDR3 has 13 residues. The CDR3 nucleotides are TGCAGCGTAGCGGGACAGGGTTTCGGTGAAGCTTTCTTT. This codes for CSVAGQGFGEAFF.

J is TRBJ2-7 and V is TRBV4-2; the D gene is possibly TRBD2 (6 bases). Trimming cost V 2 bases and J 0 bases, with 20 bases left between them. Germline lookup yields CDR1 LGHNA and CDR2 YNFKEQ. The CDR3 is made up of 18 amino acids. The CDR3 bases are TGTGCCAGCAGCCAAAACCCCCCCCGCGGGGAGATCTCCTACGAGCAGTACTTC. Encoded protein: CASSQNPPRGEISYEQYF.

The chain recombines TRBV21-1 with TRBJ2-3. TRBV21-1 is a documented pseudogene. The CDR3 has 14 residues. In DNA form, the CDR3 reads TGTGCCAGCATCTCACGAGATGGAACAGATACGCAGTATTTT. Translation: CASISRDGTDTQYF.

Only a few counts were recorded for this clone. Distinct nucleotide sequences in the sample also encode this CDR3. The chain carries TRBV18 and TRBJ2-5; maybe TRBD1 (6 bases). Between the trimmed V and J ends, which lost 2 bases and 4 bases, there was a span of 8 bases. Looked up from germline, CDR1 is KGHSH and CDR2 is LQKENI. The CDR3 has 13 residues. The CDR3 region has the DNA TGTGCCAGCTCACCAGGGGGCGGAGAGACCCAGTACTTC. As protein: CASSPGGGETQYF.

The chain links TRBV5-4 to TRBJ2-5; a weak D match, TRBD1 (5 bases). Trimming removed 3 bases at V and 2 bases at J, with 11 bases between. CDR1 is SGHNT and CDR2 is YYREEE in the germline V gene (reference sequence). The CDR3 spans 14 residues. CDR3: CASSSQGGQETQYF. The CDR3 bases are TGTGCCAGCAGCTCCCAGGGTGGGCAAGAGACCCAGTACTTC.

The J gene is TRBJ1-1, the V gene TRBV5-1; D unclear. CDR1 and CDR2 (germline): SGHRS, YFSETQ. This CDR3 region has 13 residues. V shed 1 base and J shed 2 bases, with 6 bases lying between them. CDR3 sequence (DNA): TGCGCCAGCAGCTTGCACAGTAACACTGAAGCTTTCTTT. It is translated as CASSLHSNTEAFF.

This chain joins TRBV15 and TRBJ2-7; TRBD2 might be the D (5 bases). Per the germline V gene, CDR1 is LNHNV and CDR2 is YYDKDF (reference sequence). With 0 bases removed from V and 2 bases from J, the gap between germline ends came to 8 bases. The CDR3 runs to 14 residues. Written as DNA, the CDR3 is TGTGCCACCAGCAGAGACGGACTGGCCTACGAGCAGTACTTC. Translation: CATSRDGLAYEQYF. Drawing the rest from reference TRBV15 and TRBJ2-7, the complete variable domain is DAMVIQNPRYQVTQFGKPVTLSCSQTLNHNVMYWYQQKSSQAPKLLFHYYDKDFNNEADTPDNFQSRRPNTSFCFLDIRSPGLGDTAMYLCATSRDGLAYEQYFGPGTRLTVT.